This TCR beta chain derives from a study of identical twins' blood T cells. Study-level points and caveats: Twins shared about as many clonotypes as their cloneset sizes predicted. Twin similarity might stem from environmental factors, not only genetics. V gene usage reportedly matched far better within twin pairs than unrelated donors.

The CDR3 consists of 16 residues. Germline V gene sequence: CDR1 MNHNY, CDR2 SVGAGI (reference sequence). Trimming stripped 10 bases from V and 1 base from J, with 17 bases between. This clonotype showed up just a few times. Its antigen remains unknown. TCRdb itself ran the 5' RACE reads through MiXCR, one entry per CDR3 protein. The sample has 300,000 to 400,000 distinct CDR3 sequences; over 25% are singletons. The material sequenced was PBMCs. The sequence was obtained from a woman between 18 and 50 years old in good health. J is TRBJ1-6 and V is TRBV6-6, with no clear D. CDR3 nucleotide sequence: TGTGCCACCAACCCTGGACGGGGATCCTATAATTCACCCCTCCACTTT. Protein sequence: CATNPGRGSYNSPLHF.